The rows below give T cell receptor beta chains drawn from one sample of a study of blood T cell repertoires in COVID-19. TCRdb keeps only in-frame clones here, not all; method: immunoSEQ multiplex PCR. Here the sample spans about 180,000 clones, more than 80% being singletons. The specimen was peripheral blood. The receptor set was obtained from a human donor in a cohort sampled during active COVID-19. CDR3s include the opening cysteine and the closing phenylalanine or tryptophan. Each record gives: J gene, V gene, CDR3 protein.

TRBJ1-2 TRBV12-3/TRBV12-4 CASRPTPDYGYTF
TRBJ2-1 TRBV13 CASSLERQGQFF
TRBJ1-5 TRBV6-5 CASSYIDQPQHF
TRBJ2-5 TRBV19 CASSISGTGVRETQYF
TRBJ1-1 TRBV25-1 CASSEWAGGEVFF
TRBJ2-7 TRBV5-1 CASRPGTSGGLSPYEQYF
TRBJ1-1 TRBV6-2/TRBV6-3 CASSRGFNTEAFF
TRBJ2-1 TRBV5-5 CASSPAGYEQFF
TRBJ1-2 TRBV7-9 CASSPGQNYGYTF
TRBJ2-5 TRBV5-4 CASSSNPTSGGETQYF
TRBJ1-6 TRBV11-3 CASSLGTGDNSPLHF
TRBJ2-7 TRBV29-1 CSAAGGGGAYEQYF
TRBJ1-2 TRBV29-1 CSVAEGTYGYTF
TRBJ2-7 TRBV21-1 CASRRPPRVGGDEQYF
TRBJ2-1 TRBV5-1 CASSTGLAGINEQFF
TRBJ1-2 TRBV29-1 CSVLRGDYGYTF
TRBJ1-1 TRBV5-4 CASSRLPGQGTEAFF
TRBJ2-3 TRBV12-3/TRBV12-4 CASAERGTDTQYF
TRBJ2-7 TRBV6-5 CASRRQGARGEQYF
TRBJ1-1 TRBV19 CASSTRTGGAAEAFF
TRBJ1-1 TRBV29-1 CSVEDLAEENTEAFF
TRBJ1-4 TRBV11-2 CASTDGGEKLFF
TRBJ2-7 TRBV11-2 CASSLEQGSSYEQYF
TRBJ2-7 TRBV5-8 CASRVLDIHGGPSGEQYF
TRBJ1-4 TRBV7-9 CASSFRDRGGLGEKLFF
TRBJ2-7 TRBV14 CASSLAGSYEQYF
TRBJ1-5 TRBV4-1 CASSQDPRYSNQPQHF
TRBJ2-7 TRBV6-5 CASSYGQSYEQYF
TRBJ1-2 TRBV7-8 CASSPRTGFYGYTF
TRBJ2-6 TRBV6-2/TRBV6-3 CASSWPPDRPSGANVLTF
TRBJ1-2 TRBV7-8 CASSLRRGPAEGGYTF
TRBJ2-7 TRBV3-1/TRBV3-2 CASRGGSYEQYF
TRBJ1-2 TRBV13 CASSSAGTEYSHGYTF
TRBJ2-5 TRBV3-1/TRBV3-2 CASSQTIAGGSETQYF
TRBJ2-7 TRBV27 CASSRSPGEPEQYF
TRBJ2-7 TRBV5-6 CASSLLGTDLYEQYF
TRBJ1-2 TRBV4-1 CASSQDPGSYGYTF
TRBJ2-7 TRBV19 CASSSGDRGHEQYF
TRBJ2-7 TRBV27 CASSLLNIGGPYEQYF
TRBJ2-1 TRBV3-1/TRBV3-2 CASSQELASDEQFF
TRBJ1-4 TRBV3-1/TRBV3-2 CASSQTTGGEKLFF